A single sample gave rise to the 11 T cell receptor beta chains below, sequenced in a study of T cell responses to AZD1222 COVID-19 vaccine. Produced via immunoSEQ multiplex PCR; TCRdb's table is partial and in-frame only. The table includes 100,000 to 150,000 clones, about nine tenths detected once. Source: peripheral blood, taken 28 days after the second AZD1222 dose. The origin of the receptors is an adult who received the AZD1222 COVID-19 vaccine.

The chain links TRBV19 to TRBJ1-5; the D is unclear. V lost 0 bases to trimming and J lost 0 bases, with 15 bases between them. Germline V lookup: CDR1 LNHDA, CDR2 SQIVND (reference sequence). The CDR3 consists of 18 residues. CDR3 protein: CASSIDRPEMDSNQPQHF. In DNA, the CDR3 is TGTGCCAGTAGTATAGATCGCCCGGAAATGGATAGCAATCAGCCCCAGCATTTT.

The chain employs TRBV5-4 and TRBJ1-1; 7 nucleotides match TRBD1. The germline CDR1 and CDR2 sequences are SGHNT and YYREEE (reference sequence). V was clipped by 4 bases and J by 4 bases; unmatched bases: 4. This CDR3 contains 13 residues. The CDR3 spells CASSLTGSTEAFF. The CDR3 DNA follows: TGTGCCAGCAGCCTGACAGGGAGCACTGAAGCTTTCTTT.

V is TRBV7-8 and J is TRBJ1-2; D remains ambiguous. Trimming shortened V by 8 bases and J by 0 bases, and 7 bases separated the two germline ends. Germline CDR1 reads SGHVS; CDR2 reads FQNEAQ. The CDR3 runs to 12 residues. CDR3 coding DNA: TGTGCCAGCGCCAGTACTAACTATGGCTACACCTTC. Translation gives CASASTNYGYTF.

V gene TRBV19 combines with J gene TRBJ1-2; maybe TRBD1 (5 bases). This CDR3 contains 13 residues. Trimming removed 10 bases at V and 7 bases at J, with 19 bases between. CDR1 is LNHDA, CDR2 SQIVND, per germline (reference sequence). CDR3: CAISSAQGFGYTF. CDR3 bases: TGTGCCATATCATCAGCCCAGGGCTTTGGCTACACCTTC.

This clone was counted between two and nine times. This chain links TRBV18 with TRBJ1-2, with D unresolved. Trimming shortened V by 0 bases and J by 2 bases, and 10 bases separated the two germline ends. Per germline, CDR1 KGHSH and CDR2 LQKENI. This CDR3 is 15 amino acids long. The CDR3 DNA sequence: TGTGCCAGCTCACCACCGGGTATACAGAACTATGGCTACACCTTC. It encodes CASSPPGIQNYGYTF.

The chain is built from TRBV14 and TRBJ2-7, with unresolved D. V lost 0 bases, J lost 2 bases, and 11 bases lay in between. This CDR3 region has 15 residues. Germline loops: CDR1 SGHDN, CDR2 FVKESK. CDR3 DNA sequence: TGTGCCAGCAGCCAAGAAGGTAGGGAACCCTACGAGCAGTACTTC. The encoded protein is CASSQEGREPYEQYF.

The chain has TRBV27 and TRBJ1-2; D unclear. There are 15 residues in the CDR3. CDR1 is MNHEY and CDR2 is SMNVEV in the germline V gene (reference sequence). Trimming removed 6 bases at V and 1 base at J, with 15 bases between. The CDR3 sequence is CASRSREGFNYGYTF. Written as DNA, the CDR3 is TGTGCCAGCAGGAGCCGGGAGGGATTTAACTATGGCTACACCTTC.

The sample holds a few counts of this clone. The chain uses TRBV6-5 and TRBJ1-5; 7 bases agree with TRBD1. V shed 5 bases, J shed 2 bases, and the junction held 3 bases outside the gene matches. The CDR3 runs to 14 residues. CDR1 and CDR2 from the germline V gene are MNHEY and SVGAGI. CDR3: CASSRQGGNQPQHF. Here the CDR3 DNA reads TGTGCCAGCAGTCGACAGGGAGGCAATCAGCCCCAGCATTTT.

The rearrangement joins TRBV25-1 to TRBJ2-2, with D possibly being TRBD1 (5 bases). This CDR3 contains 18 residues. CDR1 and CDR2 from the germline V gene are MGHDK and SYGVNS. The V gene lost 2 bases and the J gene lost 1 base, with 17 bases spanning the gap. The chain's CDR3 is CASSEQGLRSRNTGELFF. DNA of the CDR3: TGTGCCAGCAGTGAACAGGGATTAAGGTCTAGGAACACCGGGGAGCTGTTTTTT.

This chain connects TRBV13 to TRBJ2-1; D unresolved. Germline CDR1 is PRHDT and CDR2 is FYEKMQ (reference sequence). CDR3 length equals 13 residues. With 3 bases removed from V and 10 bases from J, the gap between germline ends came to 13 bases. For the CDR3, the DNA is TGTGCCAGCAGCTTTGTCGGCGTCGAAGAGCAGTTCTTC. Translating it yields CASSFVGVEEQFF.

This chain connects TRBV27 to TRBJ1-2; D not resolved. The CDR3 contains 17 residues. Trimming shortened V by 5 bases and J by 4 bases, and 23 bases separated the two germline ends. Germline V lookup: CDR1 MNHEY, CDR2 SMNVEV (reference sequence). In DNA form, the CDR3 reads TGTGCCAGCAGTCCCAAGCCCCACCGGGGTCCCGGCTATGGCTACACCTTC. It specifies CASSPKPHRGPGYGYTF.